This T cell receptor beta chain comes out of a study of cytomegalovirus exposure and HLA in healthy donors. As for this clone: The antigen remains unidentified.

The PCR was carried out with 60 Vbeta primers and 13 Jbeta primers. Sequenced by immunoSEQ multiplex PCR; TCRdb stores in-frame clones only, minus some. This table lists more than 200,000 clones. Deletions cut 4 bases from V and 4 bases from J, with 14 bases between. There are 14 residues in the CDR3. Germline V CDR1 and CDR2: SGHVS, FQNEAQ. Although they were nominally healthy when sampled, donors likely had unrecorded immune exposures. Study-wide findings and caveats: Presence/absence analyses assumed roughly uniform sequencing depth across donors.

The sequence derives from a woman in her 30s in good health and CMV-seropositive. The gene calls are TRBV7-8 and TRBJ2-7, with D perhaps matching TRBD1 (6 bases). Sequencing input: PBMCs. The DNA for the CDR3 is TGTGCCAGCAGCTGGACAGACGGATCTTACGAGCAGTACTTC. It codes for CASSWTDGSYEQYF.